The source of this T cell receptor beta chain is a study of Ad26.COV2.S vaccination and SARS-CoV-2 variants. Study overall: Donor was in the COV1001 Ad26.COV2.S trial arm.

Note on this clone: Its specificity is not known.

Treatment denoted: about 20 received Ad26.COV2.S at low or high dose, single or two shots; several received placebo; per-sample allocation not given. Each sample was drawn 63 days after the first injection (of vaccine or placebo). In Boston, the donor was an adult between 18-55 years of age. Data came from immunoSEQ multiplex PCR; TCRdb stores just in-frame clones and leaves some out. The data contain about 390,000 clones, roughly nine tenths of them seen just once; the ten biggest clones take up roughly 3.5%. Per the germline V gene, CDR1 is MNHEY and CDR2 is SVGAGI. The CDR3 is made up of 13 amino acids. Trimming pared 0 bases from V and 7 bases from J, leaving 9 bases between. Findings and caveats of the study: Non-spike TCR breadth showed similarity between vaccine and placebo recipients. Substantial breadth was reported for post-vaccination spike-specific CD8+ and CD4+ T cells.

This specimen consisted of peripheral blood, obtained in a trial of Ad26.COV2.S vaccine versus placebo. The V call is TRBV6-5, the J call TRBJ1-2; the D is unclear. This TCR came from a person between 18 and 65 years old who received the Ad26.COV2.S COVID-19 vaccine or a placebo. CDR3 protein: CASSYSVVGGYTF. As DNA, the CDR3 is TGTGCCAGCAGTTACTCGGTTGTGGGTGGCTACACCTTC.